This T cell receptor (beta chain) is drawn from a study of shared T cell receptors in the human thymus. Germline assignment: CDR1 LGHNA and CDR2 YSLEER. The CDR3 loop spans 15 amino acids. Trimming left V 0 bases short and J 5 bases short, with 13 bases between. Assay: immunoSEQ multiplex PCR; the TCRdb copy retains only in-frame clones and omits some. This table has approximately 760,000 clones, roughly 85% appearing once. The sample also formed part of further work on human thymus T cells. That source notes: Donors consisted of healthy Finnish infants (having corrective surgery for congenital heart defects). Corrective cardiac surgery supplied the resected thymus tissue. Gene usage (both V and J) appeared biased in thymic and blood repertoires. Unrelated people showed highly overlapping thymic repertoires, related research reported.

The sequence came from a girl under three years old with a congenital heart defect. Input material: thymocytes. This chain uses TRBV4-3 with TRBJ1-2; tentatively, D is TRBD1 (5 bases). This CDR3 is CASSQDLAGLYGYTF. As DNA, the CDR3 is TGCGCCAGCAGCCAAGATTTGGCAGGGCTTTATGGCTACACCTTC.